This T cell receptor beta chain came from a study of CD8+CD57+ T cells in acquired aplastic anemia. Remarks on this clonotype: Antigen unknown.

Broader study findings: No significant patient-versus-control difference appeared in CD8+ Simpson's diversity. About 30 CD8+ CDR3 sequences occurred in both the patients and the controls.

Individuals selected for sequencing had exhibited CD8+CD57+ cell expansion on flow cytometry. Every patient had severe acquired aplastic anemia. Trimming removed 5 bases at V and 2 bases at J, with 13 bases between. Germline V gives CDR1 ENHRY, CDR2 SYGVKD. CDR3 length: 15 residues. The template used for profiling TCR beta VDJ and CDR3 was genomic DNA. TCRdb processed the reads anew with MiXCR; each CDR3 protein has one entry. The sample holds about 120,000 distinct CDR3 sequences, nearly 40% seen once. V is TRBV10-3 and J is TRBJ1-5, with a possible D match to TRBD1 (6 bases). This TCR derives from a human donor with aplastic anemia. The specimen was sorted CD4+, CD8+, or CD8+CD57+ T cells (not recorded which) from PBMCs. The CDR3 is CAISQGGGGNQPQHF. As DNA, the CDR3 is TGTGCCATCAGTCAAGGGGGTGGCGGCAATCAGCCCCAGCATTTT.